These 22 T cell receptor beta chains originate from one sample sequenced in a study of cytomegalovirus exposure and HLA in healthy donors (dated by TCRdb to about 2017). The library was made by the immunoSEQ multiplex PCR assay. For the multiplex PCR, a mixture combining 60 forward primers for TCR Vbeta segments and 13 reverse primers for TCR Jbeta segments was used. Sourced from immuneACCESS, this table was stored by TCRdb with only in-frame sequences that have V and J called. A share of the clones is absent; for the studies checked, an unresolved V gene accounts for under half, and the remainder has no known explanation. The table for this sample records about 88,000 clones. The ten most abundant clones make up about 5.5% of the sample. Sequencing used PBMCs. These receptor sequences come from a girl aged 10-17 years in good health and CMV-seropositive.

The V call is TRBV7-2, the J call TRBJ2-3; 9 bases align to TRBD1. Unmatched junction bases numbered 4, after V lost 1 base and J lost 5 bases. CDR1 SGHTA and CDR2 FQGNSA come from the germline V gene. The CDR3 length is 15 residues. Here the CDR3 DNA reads TGTGCCAGCAGCTTAGTCGGGACAGGGAAAGATACGCAGTATTTT. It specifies CASSLVGTGKDTQYF.

CDR3 nucleotides: TGCGCCAGCAGCGACAAAGGGACACTCCAAGAGACCCAGTACTTC. Translated, it gives CASSDKGTLQETQYF. The chain recombines TRBV4-1 with TRBJ2-5; TRBD1 might be the D (6 bases). Per germline, CDR1 MGHRA and CDR2 YSYEKL. V gave up 5 bases and J gave up 1 base, with 14 bases separating them. The CDR3 extends over 15 amino acids.

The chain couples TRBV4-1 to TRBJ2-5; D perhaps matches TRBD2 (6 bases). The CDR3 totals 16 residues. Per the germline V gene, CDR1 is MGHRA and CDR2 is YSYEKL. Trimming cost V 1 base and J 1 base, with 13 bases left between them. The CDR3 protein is CASSQGRGISQETQYF. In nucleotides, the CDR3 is TGCGCCAGCAGCCAAGGTCGGGGGATCTCCCAAGAGACCCAGTACTTC.

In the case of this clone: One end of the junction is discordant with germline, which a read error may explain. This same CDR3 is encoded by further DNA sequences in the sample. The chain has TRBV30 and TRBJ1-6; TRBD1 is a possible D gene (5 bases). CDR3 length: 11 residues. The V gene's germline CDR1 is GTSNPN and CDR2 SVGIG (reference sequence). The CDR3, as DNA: TGTGCCTGGAGTGAGGGGTTACCCCTACACTTT. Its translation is CAWSEGLPLHF.

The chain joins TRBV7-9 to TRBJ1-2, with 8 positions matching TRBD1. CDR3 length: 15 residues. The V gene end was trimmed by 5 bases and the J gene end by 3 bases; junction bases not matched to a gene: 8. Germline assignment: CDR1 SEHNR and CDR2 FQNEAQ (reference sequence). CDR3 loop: CASSPSSDRDYGYTF. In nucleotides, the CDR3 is TGTGCCAGCAGCCCTTCCTCGGACAGGGACTATGGCTACACCTTC.

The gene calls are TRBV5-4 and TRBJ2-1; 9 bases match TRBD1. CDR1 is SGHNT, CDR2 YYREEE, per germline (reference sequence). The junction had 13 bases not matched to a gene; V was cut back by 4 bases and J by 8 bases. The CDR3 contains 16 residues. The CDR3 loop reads CASSPLTGTGIHEQFF. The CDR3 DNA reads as TGTGCCAGCAGCCCCCTTACCGGGACAGGGATTCATGAGCAGTTCTTC.

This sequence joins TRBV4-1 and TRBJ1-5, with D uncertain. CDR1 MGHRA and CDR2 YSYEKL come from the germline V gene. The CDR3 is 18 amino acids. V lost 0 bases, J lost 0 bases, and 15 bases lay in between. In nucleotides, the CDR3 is TGCGCCAGCAGCCAAGATTTGGCGTCGACTTATAGCAATCAGCCCCAGCATTTT. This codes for CASSQDLASTYSNQPQHF.

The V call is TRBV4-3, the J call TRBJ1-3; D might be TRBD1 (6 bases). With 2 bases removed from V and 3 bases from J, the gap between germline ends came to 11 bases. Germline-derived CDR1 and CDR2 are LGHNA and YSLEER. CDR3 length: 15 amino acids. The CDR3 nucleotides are TGCGCCAGCAGCCAAACACAGGGCCGTGGAAACACCATATATTTT. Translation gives CASSQTQGRGNTIYF.

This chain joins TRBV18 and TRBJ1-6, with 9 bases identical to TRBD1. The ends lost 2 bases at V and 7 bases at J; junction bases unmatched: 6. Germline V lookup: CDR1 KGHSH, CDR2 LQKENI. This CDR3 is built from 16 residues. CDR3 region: CASSPSGQGNNSPLHF. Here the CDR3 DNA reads TGTGCCAGCTCACCATCCGGACAGGGGAACAATTCACCCCTCCACTTT. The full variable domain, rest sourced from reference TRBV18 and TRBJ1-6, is NAGVMQNPRHLVRRRGQEARLRCSPMKGHSHVYWYRQLPEEGLKFMVYLQKENIIDESGMPKERFSAEFPKEGPSILRIQQVVRGDSAAYFCASSPSGQGNNSPLHFGNGTRLTVT.

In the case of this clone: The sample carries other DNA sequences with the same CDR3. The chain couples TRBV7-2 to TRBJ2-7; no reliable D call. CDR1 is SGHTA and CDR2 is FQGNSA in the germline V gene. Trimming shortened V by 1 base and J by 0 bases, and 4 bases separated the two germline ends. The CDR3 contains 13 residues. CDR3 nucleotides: TGTGCCAGCAGCTTAGGGCCCTCCTACGAGCAGTACTTC. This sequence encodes CASSLGPSYEQYF.

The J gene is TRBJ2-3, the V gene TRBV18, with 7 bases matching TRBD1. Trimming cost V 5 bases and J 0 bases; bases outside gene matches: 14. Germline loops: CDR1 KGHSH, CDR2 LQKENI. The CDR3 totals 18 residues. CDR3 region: CASSYKIGTEISTDTQYF. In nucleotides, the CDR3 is TGTGCCAGCTCATACAAGATTGGGACAGAAATTAGCACAGATACGCAGTATTTT.

The CDR3 bases are TGCAGCGTTGAGAACAGGGCGGACTATGGCTACACCTTC. This sequence encodes CSVENRADYGYTF. The chain employs TRBV29-1 and TRBJ1-2; D perhaps matches TRBD1 (6 bases). V was pared by 3 bases and J by 3 bases, with 11 bases between. This CDR3 contains 13 residues. Per germline, CDR1 SQVTM and CDR2 ANQGSEA.

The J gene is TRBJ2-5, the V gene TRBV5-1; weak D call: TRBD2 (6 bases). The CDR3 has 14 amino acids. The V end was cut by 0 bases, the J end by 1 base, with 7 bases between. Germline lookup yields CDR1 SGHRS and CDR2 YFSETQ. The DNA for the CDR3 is TGCGCCAGCAGCTTGGTCGGGGGCCAAGAGACCCAGTACTTC. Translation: CASSLVGGQETQYF. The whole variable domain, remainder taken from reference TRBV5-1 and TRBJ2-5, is KAGVTQTPRYLIKTRGQQVTLSCSPISGHRSVSWYQQTPGQGLQFLFEYFSETQRNKGNFPGRFSGRQFSNSRSEMNVSTLELGDSALYLCASSLVGGQETQYFGPGTRLLVL.

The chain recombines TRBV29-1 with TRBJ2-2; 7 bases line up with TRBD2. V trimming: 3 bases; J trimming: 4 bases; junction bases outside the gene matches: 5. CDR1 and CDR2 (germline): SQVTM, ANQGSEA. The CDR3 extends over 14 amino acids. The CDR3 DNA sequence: TGCAGCGTTGAGGGGGGGGTTAGCACCGGGGAGCTGTTTTTT. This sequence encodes CSVEGGVSTGELFF.

CDR3 region: CASSKTAREGSEQYF. The CDR3 DNA is TGTGCCAGCAGCAAGACCGCAAGAGAGGGTTCCGAGCAGTACTTC. The chain carries TRBV11-2 and TRBJ2-7; TRBD2 is a possible D gene (5 bases). There are 15 residues in the CDR3. CDR1 is SGHAT, CDR2 FQNNGV, per germline. Trimming took off 5 bases at V and 6 bases at J, with 20 bases between the two ends.

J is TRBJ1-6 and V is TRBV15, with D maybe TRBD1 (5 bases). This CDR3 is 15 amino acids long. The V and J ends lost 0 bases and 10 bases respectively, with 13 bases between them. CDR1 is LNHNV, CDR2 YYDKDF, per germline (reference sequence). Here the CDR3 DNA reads TGTGCCACCAGCAGAGATCGGACATCCTCATCACCCCTCCACTTT. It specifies CATSRDRTSSSPLHF. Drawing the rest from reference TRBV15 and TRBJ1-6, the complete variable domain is DAMVIQNPRYQVTQFGKPVTLSCSQTLNHNVMYWYQQKSSQAPKLLFHYYDKDFNNEADTPDNFQSRRPNTSFCFLDIRSPGLGDTAMYLCATSRDRTSSSPLHFGNGTRLTVT.

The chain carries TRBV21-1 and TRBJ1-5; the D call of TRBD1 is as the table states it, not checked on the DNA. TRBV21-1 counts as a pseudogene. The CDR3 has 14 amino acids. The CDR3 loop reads CANDSGQVWQPQHF. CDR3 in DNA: TGTGCCAACGACTCCGGACAGGTTTGGCAGCCCCAGCATTTT.

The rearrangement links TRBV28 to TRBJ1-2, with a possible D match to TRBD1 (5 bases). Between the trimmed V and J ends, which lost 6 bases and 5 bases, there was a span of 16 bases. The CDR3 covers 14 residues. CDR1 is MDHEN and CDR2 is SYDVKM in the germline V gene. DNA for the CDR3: TGTGCCAGCAGGAGAACAGGTGCTGAATATGGCTACACCTTC. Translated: CASRRTGAEYGYTF.

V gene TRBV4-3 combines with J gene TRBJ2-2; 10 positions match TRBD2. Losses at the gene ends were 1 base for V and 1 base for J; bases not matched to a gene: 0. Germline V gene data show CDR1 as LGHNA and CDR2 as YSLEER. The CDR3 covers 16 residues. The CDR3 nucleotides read TGCGCCAGCAGCCAAGGACTAGCGGGGAACACCGGGGAGCTGTTTTTT. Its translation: CASSQGLAGNTGELFF.

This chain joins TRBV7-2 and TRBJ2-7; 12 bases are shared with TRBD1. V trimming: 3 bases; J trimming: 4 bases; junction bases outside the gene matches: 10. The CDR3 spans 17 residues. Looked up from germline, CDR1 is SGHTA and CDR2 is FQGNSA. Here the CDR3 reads CASSLKRGQGARYEQYF. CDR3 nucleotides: TGTGCCAGCAGCTTGAAGAGGGGACAGGGGGCTCGATACGAGCAGTACTTC. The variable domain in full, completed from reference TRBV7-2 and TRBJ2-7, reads GAGVSQSPSNKVTEKGKDVELRCDPISGHTALYWYRQSLGQGLEFLIYFQGNSAPDKSGLPSDRFSAERTGGSVSTLTIQRTQQEDSAVYLCASSLKRGQGARYEQYFGPGTRLTVT.

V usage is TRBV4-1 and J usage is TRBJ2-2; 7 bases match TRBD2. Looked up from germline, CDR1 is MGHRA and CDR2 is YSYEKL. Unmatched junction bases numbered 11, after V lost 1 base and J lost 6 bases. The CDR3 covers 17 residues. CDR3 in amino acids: CASSQGWGGDPSGELFF. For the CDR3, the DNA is TGCGCCAGCAGCCAAGGTTGGGGAGGGGATCCTTCCGGGGAGCTGTTTTTT.

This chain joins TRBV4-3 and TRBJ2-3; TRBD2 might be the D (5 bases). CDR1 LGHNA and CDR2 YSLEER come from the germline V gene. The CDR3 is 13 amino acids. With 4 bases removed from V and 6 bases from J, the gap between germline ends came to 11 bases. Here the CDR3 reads CASSPRLRDTQYF. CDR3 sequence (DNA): TGCGCCAGCAGCCCCCGACTAAGGGATACGCAGTATTTT.